The 25 T cell receptor beta chains below were found in one sample sequenced in a study of shared clonotypes between healthy human individuals. Sequenced by immunoSEQ multiplex PCR; TCRdb stores in-frame clones only, minus some. Among some 900,000 clones listed, over 60% were seen once. Sequenced sample: memory CD4+ T cells sorted from blood. Subset in this sample: CD45RA-negative fraction. The receptor source for this set is a man aged 18 to 29 in good health.

V usage is TRBV4-1 and J usage is TRBJ1-1, with D perhaps matching TRBD1 (6 bases). Trimming removed 4 bases at V and 1 base at J, with 22 bases between. Germline V gene data show CDR1 as MGHRA and CDR2 as YSYEKL. This CDR3 is 18 amino acids long. The CDR3 nucleotides are TGCGCCAGCAGCCCCGGTTTGTCGGGGGCAGGGAAGAACACTGAAGCTTTCTTT. Its protein is CASSPGLSGAGKNTEAFF.

The chain is built from TRBV7-6 and TRBJ1-2, with 8 positions matching TRBD1. CDR3 size: 15 residues. V lost 1 base, J lost 4 bases, and 5 bases stayed unmatched. CDR1 and CDR2 (germline): SGHVS, FNYEAQ. In DNA form, the CDR3 reads TGTGCCAGCAGCTTAGATACAGGGGGGACCTATGGCTACACCTTC. Protein: CASSLDTGGTYGYTF. The whole variable domain, remainder taken from reference TRBV7-6 and TRBJ1-2, is GAGVSQSPRYKVTKRGQDVALRCDPISGHVSLYWYRQALGQGPEFLTYFNYEAQQDKSGLPNDRFSAERPEGSISTLTIQRTEQRDSAMYRCASSLDTGGTYGYTFGSGTRLTVV.

The chain recombines TRBV5-1 with TRBJ2-5; D is undetermined. Between the trimmed V and J ends, which lost 5 bases and 5 bases, there was a span of 13 bases. The CDR3 length is 13 residues. CDR1 is SGHRS and CDR2 is YFSETQ in the germline V gene. The chain's CDR3 is CASSTGLRETQYF. The CDR3 DNA sequence: TGCGCCAGCAGTACGGGCCTCAGGGAGACCCAGTACTTC.

The V and J genes are TRBV6-5 and TRBJ1-2; 10 nucleotides agree with TRBD1. CDR3 length: 14 residues. The germline V gene encodes CDR1 MNHEY and CDR2 SVGAGI. The V segment lost 6 bases and the J segment 7 bases; nucleotides outside the gene matches: 8. Here the CDR3 DNA reads TGTGCCAGCAGCCCCGACAGGGGGCGTGTTGGCTACACCTTC. Amino acid sequence: CASSPDRGRVGYTF.

J is TRBJ2-5 and V is TRBV6-5; TRBD2 matches 14 bases. Germline V lookup: CDR1 MNHEY, CDR2 SVGAGI. The CDR3 is 16 residues long. The J segment lost 5 bases and the V segment lost 0 bases, leaving 2 bases of the junction unmatched. The CDR3 nucleotides are TGTGCCAGCAGTTACTCGCGGACTAGCGGGGGGGAGACCCAGTACTTC. Translating gives CASSYSRTSGGETQYF.

The chain joins TRBV5-1 to TRBJ1-5; D unclear. Germline CDR1 is SGHRS and CDR2 is YFSETQ. CDR3 length: 13 residues. V was trimmed by 0 bases and J by 5 bases, leaving 6 bases between them. CDR3 region: CASSLGWDQPQHF. The DNA for the CDR3 is TGCGCCAGCAGCTTGGGTTGGGATCAGCCCCAGCATTTT. Looking up the rest from reference TRBV5-1 and TRBJ1-5 gives the full variable domain: KAGVTQTPRYLIKTRGQQVTLSCSPISGHRSVSWYQQTPGQGLQFLFEYFSETQRNKGNFPGRFSGRQFSNSRSEMNVSTLELGDSALYLCASSLGWDQPQHFGDGTRLSIL.

This sequence joins TRBV7-4 and TRBJ2-2; D ambiguous. Between the trimmed V and J ends, which lost 6 bases and 1 base, there was a span of 0 bases. The germline CDR1 and CDR2 sequences are SGHVT and SQSDAQ. The CDR3 consists of 11 residues. The chain's CDR3 is CASRNTGELFF. DNA for the CDR3: TGTGCCAGCAGGAACACCGGGGAGCTGTTTTTT.

The CDR3, as DNA: TGTGCCAGCTCCCGGACCGTTCGGGATTCACCCCTCCACTTT. Translating gives CASSRTVRDSPLHF. The chain has TRBV18 and TRBJ1-6; D is unresolved. CDR3 length: 14 amino acids. V lost 6 bases and J 8 bases, leaving 14 bases between the germline ends. Germline-derived CDR1 and CDR2 are KGHSH and LQKENI.

This sequence joins TRBV12-2 and TRBJ2-7; the table's D call, TRBD1, has no DNA check behind it. TRBV12-2 is designated a pseudogene. The CDR3 is 16 amino acids. The DNA for the CDR3 is TGTGCAAGTCGCTTAGAGGTGACAGGCTACGCCTACGAGCAGTACTTC. Residues: CASRLEVTGYAYEQYF.

This CDR3 reads CASSPRLRDGTDTQYF. In DNA form, the CDR3 reads TGTGCCAGCTCACCACGCTTGAGGGATGGGACAGATACGCAGTATTTT. The chain joins TRBV18 to TRBJ2-3; D is possibly TRBD2 (5 bases). V was pared by 1 base and J by 3 bases, with 14 bases between. The CDR3 totals 16 residues. Germline V lookup: CDR1 KGHSH, CDR2 LQKENI.

The V and J genes are TRBV5-4 and TRBJ2-7; possibly TRBD2 for D (5 bases). This CDR3 has 14 residues. The ends were cut back, 5 bases at V and 0 bases at J, with 12 bases in the middle. Germline values: CDR1 SGHNT, CDR2 YYREEE (reference sequence). The CDR3 nucleotides read TGTGCCAGCAGAACTCAGCGGAACTCCTACGAGCAGTACTTC. Translated, it gives CASRTQRNSYEQYF.

This chain uses TRBV11-3 with TRBJ2-7; D remains unclear. The germline V and J ends were trimmed by 3 bases and 2 bases, with 8 bases remaining between them. CDR1 is SGHNT and CDR2 is YENEEA in the germline V gene. The CDR3 has 13 amino acids. The CDR3 DNA reads as TGTGCCAGCAGCTTCGATGCTACCTACGAGCAGTACTTC. It translates to CASSFDATYEQYF.

This clone was found once. The J gene is TRBJ1-4, the V gene TRBV5-6; D gene ambiguous. Trimming left V 3 bases short and J 8 bases short, with 11 bases between. The germline V gene has CDR1 SGHDT and CDR2 YYEEEE. The CDR3 runs 13 residues. In nucleotides, the CDR3 is TGTGCCAGCAGCTCGGGAGGCAGCGAAAAACTGTTTTTT. It is translated as CASSSGGSEKLFF.

The chain links TRBV5-1 to TRBJ1-3; maybe TRBD1 (5 bases). V was clipped by 6 bases and J by 1 base, with 14 bases between them. CDR1 is SGHRS, CDR2 YFSETQ, per germline. The CDR3 contains 15 residues. The CDR3 loop is CASTAGTPSGNTIYF. Here the CDR3 DNA reads TGCGCCAGCACCGCCGGGACGCCATCTGGAAACACCATATATTTT.

The V and J genes are TRBV5-4 and TRBJ2-7; D ambiguous. There are 13 residues in the CDR3. The germline CDR1 and CDR2 sequences are SGHNT and YYREEE (reference sequence). V was shortened by 5 bases and J by 2 bases, with 11 bases between the two germline ends. The CDR3 sequence: CASSMDGTYEQYF. CDR3 DNA: TGTGCCAGCAGTATGGACGGAACCTACGAGCAGTACTTC.

The chain has TRBV11-2 and TRBJ2-5; TRBD2 matches at 13 bases. This CDR3 is built from 17 residues. V dropped 2 bases and J dropped 3; count of bases not matched to a gene: 6. Per germline, CDR1 SGHAT and CDR2 FQNNGV. The CDR3 spells CASSLSGLAGAKETQYF. The CDR3 DNA is TGTGCCAGCAGCTTAAGCGGACTAGCGGGGGCCAAAGAGACCCAGTACTTC.

The gene calls are TRBV30 and TRBJ1-2, with TRBD1 identical over 11 bases. CDR1 is GTSNPN and CDR2 is SVGIG in the germline V gene (reference sequence). After removal of 0 bases from V and 8 bases from J, the junction contained 11 bases not matched to a gene. CDR3 length: 16 amino acids. The DNA for the CDR3 is TGTGCCTGGAGTGTACAAGGACAGGGGGCGCCCCGAGGCTACACCTTC. This sequence encodes CAWSVQGQGAPRGYTF.

This chain joins TRBV7-2 and TRBJ2-7; the match to TRBD2 covers 9 bases. The length of the CDR3 is 15 residues. V lost 5 bases, J lost 2 bases, and 7 bases stayed unmatched. Germline-derived CDR1 and CDR2 are SGHTA and FQGNSA. The CDR3 protein is CASSVTPSGTYEQYF. The CDR3 bases are TGTGCCAGCAGCGTGACCCCTAGCGGGACCTACGAGCAGTACTTC.

The chain couples TRBV9 to TRBJ2-1, with 7 bases fitting TRBD2. Germline V gives CDR1 SGDLS, CDR2 YYNGEE. The CDR3 is made up of 16 amino acids. V shed 2 bases, J shed 0 bases, and the junction held 5 bases outside the gene matches. CDR3: CASSVGGRGSYNEQFF. DNA for the CDR3: TGTGCCAGCAGCGTGGGCGGGAGAGGCTCCTACAATGAGCAGTTCTTC.

For this clone: This sequence may be a read error, since a much larger clone differs from it by one base. The chain combines TRBV19 with TRBJ1-5; 8 nucleotides match TRBD1. The V segment lost 5 bases and the J segment 4 bases; nucleotides outside the gene matches: 4. CDR3 length: 14 residues. Germline V gene sequence: CDR1 LNHDA, CDR2 SQIVND (reference sequence). The CDR3 here is CASSAGQGNQPQHF. The DNA of the CDR3 is TGTGCCAGTAGTGCCGGACAGGGTAATCAGCCCCAGCATTTT.

This rearrangement joins TRBV7-2 to TRBJ2-2; D is undetermined. Trimming took off 0 bases at V and 2 bases at J, with 13 bases between the two ends. The CDR3 consists of 17 residues. In germline, CDR1 is SGHTA, CDR2 FQGNSA. The CDR3: CASSLALLGPNTGELFF. In DNA, the CDR3 is TGTGCCAGCAGCTTAGCGCTGCTTGGCCCCAACACCGGGGAGCTGTTTTTT.

CDR3 amino acids: CASSYSTGLGEKLFF. In DNA form, the CDR3 reads TGTGCCAGCAGTTACTCTACAGGTTTGGGTGAAAAACTGTTTTTT. The chain joins TRBV6-5 to TRBJ1-4; D may be TRBD1 (5 bases). V lost 0 bases to trimming and J lost 7 bases, with 12 bases between them. CDR3 size: 15 residues. In germline, CDR1 is MNHEY, CDR2 SVGAGI.

This clone was recorded a few times. The V call is TRBV30, the J call TRBJ2-1, with D perhaps TRBD1 (6 bases). Germline V gene sequence: CDR1 GTSNPN, CDR2 SVGIG (reference sequence). V shed 0 bases and J shed 6 bases, with 9 bases lying between them. There are 13 residues in the CDR3. CDR3 loop: CAWSVQGSNEQFF. Written as DNA, the CDR3 is TGTGCCTGGAGTGTGCAGGGGTCCAATGAGCAGTTCTTC. The entire variable domain, with the rest obtained from reference TRBV30 and TRBJ2-1, is as follows: SQTIHQWPATLVQPVGSPLSLECTVEGTSNPNLYWYRQAAGRGLQLLFYSVGIGQISSEVPQNLSASRPQDRQFILSSKKLLLSDSGFYLCAWSVQGSNEQFFGPGTRLTVL.

The chain carries TRBV6-1 and TRBJ1-2, with a possible D match to TRBD1 (5 bases). CDR1 MNHNS and CDR2 SASEGT come from the germline V gene. V gave up 4 bases and J gave up 3 bases, with 15 bases separating them. The CDR3 has 15 residues. The CDR3 sequence is CASSVMGGQDYGYTF. CDR3 nucleotide sequence: TGTGCCAGCAGTGTAATGGGGGGTCAGGACTATGGCTACACCTTC.

In this sample, this clone turned up many times. This chain connects TRBV10-1 to TRBJ2-2; 8 nucleotides agree with TRBD1. Trimming removed 2 bases from V and 0 bases from J; junction bases left unmatched: 2. CDR1 is WNHNN and CDR2 is SYGVQD in the germline V gene (reference sequence). The CDR3 sequence is 16 residues long. The CDR3 coding sequence is TGCGCCAGCAGTGAGAGGACAGGGCCGAACACCGGGGAGCTGTTTTTT. Translating gives CASSERTGPNTGELFF.